Here is one TCR beta chain with its context. Its specificity is unknown. Primary, local recurrence and metastasis osteosarcoma tumors were taken after treatment from poor-prognosis patients. The data are from a study of the immune and genomic landscape of osteosarcoma. Libraries were prepared by immunoSEQ multiplex PCR; TCRdb keeps only in-frame clonotypes and omits some of them. The data show roughly 5,100 clones, about 80% seen once. Study observations and caveats: Clonality was higher in immune-hot C3 than cold C1, yet still low.

Per germline, CDR1 LNHDA and CDR2 SQIVND (reference sequence). The CDR3 runs 15 residues. Trimming left V 0 bases short and J 3 bases short, with 11 bases between. The source is a human donor with osteosarcoma. This chain uses TRBV19 with TRBJ1-1, with D perhaps matching TRBD1 (5 bases). The sample consisted of osteosarcoma tumor tissue from the lung. CDR3 loop: CASSIDRRRDTEAFF. CDR3 sequence (DNA): TGTGCCAGTAGTATAGATCGTCGCAGGGACACTGAAGCTTTCTTT.